The present T cell receptor beta chain was sequenced within a study of blood T cells in healthy people across ages. Notes on the study in general: Any changes in expanded clonotypes were possibly confounded, as donor CMV status remained unknown. TCR beta diversity per million T cells fell roughly linearly with age.

This clonotype has just a few counts. The antigen is undetermined. The V and J ends lost 6 bases and 2 bases, in that order; junction bases with no gene match: 8. Germline V lookup: CDR1 SGHAT, CDR2 FQNNGV. The CDR3 is 15 amino acids. Sample-barcoded 5' priming and a J-beta primer mix drove a second PCR of roughly 7 to 11 cycles. TCRdb ran MiXCR on the 5' RACE reads and lists one entry per CDR3 protein. Of roughly 1.7 million distinct CDR3 sequences in the sample, around 35% were seen once. The sequencing sample was made of blood. This receptor was taken from a woman in her thirties in good health. The chain employs TRBV11-2 and TRBJ2-7; 9 positions agree with TRBD1. The CDR3 sequence is CASRSPGQGTYEQYF. In nucleotides, the CDR3 is TGTGCCAGCAGATCTCCGGGACAGGGCACCTACGAGCAGTACTTC.